The entry below gives a single T cell receptor beta chain sequence along with its context. Its target is not known. The sample comes from a study of OX40 agonist ivuxolimab in advanced cancers. The investigators sampled blood at baseline, at cycle 4 day 1, and at cycle 7 day 1. The CDR3 sequence is 13 residues long. V lost 1 base and J lost 8, with 9 bases in between. CDR1 SGHNT and CDR2 YENEEA come from the germline V gene. Assay: immunoSEQ multiplex PCR; the TCRdb copy retains only in-frame clones and omits some. This table holds around 76,000 clones, around 89% found once. Whole-study results and caveats: Low clonal expansion, among the lowest seen, marked partial responders at 0.1-3.0 mg/kg. By week 6 at 0.1 to 3.0 mg/kg, blood CD4+ and CD8+ T cells had expanded clonally. Expanded clones were, on average, more numerous among CD8+ T cells than CD4+.

The clonotype was recovered from an adult with an advanced solid tumor such as melanoma, head and neck, liver or kidney cancer. V usage is TRBV11-3 and J usage is TRBJ2-1, with D hard to call. This specimen consisted of CD4+ or CD8+ T cells sorted from blood, obtained in a trial of the OX40 agonist ivuxolimab. This CDR3 is CASSLGVWDEQFF. CDR3 nucleotide sequence: TGTGCCAGCAGCTTAGGTGTCTGGGATGAGCAGTTCTTC.